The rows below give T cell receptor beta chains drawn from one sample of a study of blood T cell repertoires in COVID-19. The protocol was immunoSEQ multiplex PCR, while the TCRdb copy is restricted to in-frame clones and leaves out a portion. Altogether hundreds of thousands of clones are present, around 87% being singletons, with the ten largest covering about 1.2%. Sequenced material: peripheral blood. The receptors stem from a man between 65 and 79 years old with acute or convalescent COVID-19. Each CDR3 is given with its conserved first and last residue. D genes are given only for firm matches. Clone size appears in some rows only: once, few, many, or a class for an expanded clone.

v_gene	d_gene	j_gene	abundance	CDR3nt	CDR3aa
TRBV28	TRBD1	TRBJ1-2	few	TGTGCCAGCAGTTCAGGGGGCTATGACTATGGCTACACCTTC	CASSSGGYDYGYTF
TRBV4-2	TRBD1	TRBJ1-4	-	TGTGCCAGCAGCCAAGATCCGGGACAGGGGAACGAAAAACTGTTTTTT	CASSQDPGQGNEKLFF
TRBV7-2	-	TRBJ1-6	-	TGTGCCAGCAGCTCGGAGGGGGGGCGATCACCCCTCCACTTT	CASSSEGGRSPLHF
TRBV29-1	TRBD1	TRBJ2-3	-	TGCAGCCAAGGGACAGGGTTAGCAGATACGCAGTATTTT	CSQGTGLADTQYF
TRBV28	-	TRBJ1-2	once	TGTGCCAGCAGTTTACAGGGGTCCCCTGCCTATGGCTACACCTTC	CASSLQGSPAYGYTF
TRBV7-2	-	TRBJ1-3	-	TGTGCCAGCAGCTTAAGGCGTACCACAGGGAGCTCTGGAAACACCATATATTTT	CASSLRRTTGSSGNTIYF
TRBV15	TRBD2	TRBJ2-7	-	TGTGCCACCAGCAGAGATTTTGGGCTAGCGGGAGAGCTTGGGGAGCAGTACTTC	CATSRDFGLAGELGEQYF
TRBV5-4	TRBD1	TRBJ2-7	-	TGTGCCAGCAGCGAGGGACAGGTTGGCGAGCAGTACTTC	CASSEGQVGEQYF
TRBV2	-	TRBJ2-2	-	TGTGCCAGCAGTGTTGACACTAACACCGGGGAGCTGTTTTTT	CASSVDTNTGELFF
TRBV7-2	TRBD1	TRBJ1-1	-	TGTGCCAGCAGCCCTGGACAGGGCGGCACTGAAGCTTTCTTT	CASSPGQGGTEAFF
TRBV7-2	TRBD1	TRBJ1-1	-	TGTGCCAGCAGCTTAGACAGGGGGATTCACACTGAAGCTTTCTTT	CASSLDRGIHTEAFF
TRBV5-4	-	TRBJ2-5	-	TGTGCCAGCAGCTCCGCTTTGGGTAGCGTCCAAGAGACCCAGTACTTC	CASSSALGSVQETQYF
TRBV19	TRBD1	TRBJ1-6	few	TGTGCCAGTAGGACGACAGGGAGCGGTTATAATTCACCCCTCCACTTT	CASRTTGSGYNSPLHF
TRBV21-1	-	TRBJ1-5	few	TGTGCCAGCACCACCACTCCAGGGGGATGGGGCAATCAGCCCCAGCATTTT	CASTTTPGGWGNQPQHF
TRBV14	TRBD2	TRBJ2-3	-	TGTGCCAGCAGCCAGCCTAGCGGGAGTGTTAGAGATACGCAGTATTTT	CASSQPSGSVRDTQYF
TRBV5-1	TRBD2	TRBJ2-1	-	TGCGCCAGCAGCCCCCGGGGGATAGCGGGAGTTAGCGATGAGCAGTTCTTC	CASSPRGIAGVSDEQFF
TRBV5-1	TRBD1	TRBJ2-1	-	TGCGCCAGCACCCTCGGGACAGGACCTAATGAGCAGTTCTTC	CASTLGTGPNEQFF
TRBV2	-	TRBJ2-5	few	TGTGCCAGCAGTGAACAGGGGCTGTACCAAGAGACCCAGTACTTC	CASSEQGLYQETQYF
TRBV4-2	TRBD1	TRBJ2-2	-	TGTGCCAGCAGCCAAGATGGGGGGACAGGGTTGGCCGGGGAGCTGTTTTTT	CASSQDGGTGLAGELFF
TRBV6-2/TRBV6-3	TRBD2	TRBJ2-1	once	TGTGCCAGCAGTTACTCGGGACTAGCGGGAATGGTCTCCTACAATGAGCAGTTCTTC	CASSYSGLAGMVSYNEQFF
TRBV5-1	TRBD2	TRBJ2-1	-	TGCGCCAGCAGCTTTATGATGGCGGGAGGCTACAATGAGCAGTTCTTC	CASSFMMAGGYNEQFF
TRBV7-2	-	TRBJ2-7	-	TGTGCCAGCAGCTTAATCCAGGGCTTGTACGAGCAGTACTTC	CASSLIQGLYEQYF
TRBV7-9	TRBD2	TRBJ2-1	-	TGTGCCAGCAGCTTAGGCCGGGGGGTGCCGTTATACTACAATGAGCAGTTCTTC	CASSLGRGVPLYYNEQFF
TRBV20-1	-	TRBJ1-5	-	TGCAGTGCTAGTTTTAGTAGTAGCAATCAGCCCCAGCATTTT	CSASFSSSNQPQHF
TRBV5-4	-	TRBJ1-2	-	TGTGCCAGCAGCTTGGAAGGGCGACAGCGTGGGTATGGCTACACCTTC	CASSLEGRQRGYGYTF
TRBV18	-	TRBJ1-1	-	TGTGCCAGCTCACTGACTTACAGGGAGATGAACACTGAAGCTTTCTTT	CASSLTYREMNTEAFF
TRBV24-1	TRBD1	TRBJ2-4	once	TGTGCCACCAGTGACGGGACAGCTTTCGATGCCATTCAGTACTTC	CATSDGTAFDAIQYF
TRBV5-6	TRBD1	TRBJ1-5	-	TGTGCCAGCAGTCGCGGGACAGACTATAGCAATCAGCCCCAGCATTTT	CASSRGTDYSNQPQHF
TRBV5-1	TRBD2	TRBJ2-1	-	TGCGCCAGCAGCGGACTAGCGGGAGGTTACAATGAGCAGTTCTTC	CASSGLAGGYNEQFF
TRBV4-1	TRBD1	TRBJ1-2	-	TGCGCCAGCAGCCTGGGACAGGCCGGGGTTAACTATGGCTACACCTTC	CASSLGQAGVNYGYTF
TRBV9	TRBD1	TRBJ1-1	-	TGTGCCAGCAGCGATGACAGGGGTTTAACTGAAGCTTTCTTT	CASSDDRGLTEAFF
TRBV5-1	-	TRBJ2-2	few	TGCGCCAGCGGGGGGTCTCCGAACACCGGGGAGCTGTTTTTT	CASGGSPNTGELFF